Listed here are 31 T cell receptor beta chains from one sample, sequenced in a study of radiotherapy plus CTLA-4 blockade in lung cancer. The repertoire was sequenced with immunoSEQ multiplex PCR; TCRdb's copy has only in-frame clones and lacks some. The data show about 60,000 clones, 76% seen once. The source was peripheral blood, collected from a patient treated with radiotherapy plus ipilimumab. These receptors originate from a human donor with non-small cell lung cancer who had a complete response to radiotherapy plus ipilimumab.

The rearrangement joins TRBV6-1 to TRBJ1-5; 9 bases are shared with TRBD1. Germline CDR1 is MNHNS and CDR2 is SASEGT. Unmatched junction bases numbered 6, after V lost 7 bases and J lost 5 bases. This CDR3 spans 14 amino acids. Here the CDR3 reads CASTPGQGHQPQHF. CDR3 sequence (DNA): TGTGCCAGCACCCCGGGACAGGGCCATCAGCCCCAGCATTTT.

This clone occurred a few times. The V gene is TRBV2, the J gene TRBJ1-3, with D possibly matching TRBD1 (5 bases). Germline V gene data show CDR1 as SNHLY and CDR2 as FYNNEI. V shed 2 bases and J shed 0 bases, with 11 bases lying between them. The CDR3 contains 16 residues. The CDR3 nucleotides read TGTGCCAGCAGTGAACAGGGCGGTTACTCTGGAAACACCATATATTTT. This gives the protein CASSEQGGYSGNTIYF.

This chain's CDR3 is CASSSYRVSVSLLGAQAFF. CDR3 in DNA: TGTGCCAGCAGCTCCTACAGGGTTTCTGTATCCCTGCTCGGGGCCCAAGCTTTCTTT. This chain connects TRBV27 to TRBJ1-1; D is perhaps TRBD1 (6 bases). Looked up from germline, CDR1 is MNHEY and CDR2 is SMNVEV (reference sequence). The V and J ends lost 6 bases and 9 bases respectively, with 35 bases between them. The CDR3 is made up of 19 amino acids.

V gene TRBV25-1 combines with J gene TRBJ2-7; D is perhaps TRBD1 (5 bases). The ends were cut back, 4 bases at V and 7 bases at J, with 11 bases in the middle. Germline V CDR1 and CDR2: MGHDK, SYGVNS. This CDR3 is 12 amino acids long. The CDR3 region is CASSAHRTEQYF. In nucleotides, the CDR3 is TGTGCCAGCAGTGCTCACAGGACGGAGCAGTACTTC.

The CDR3 DNA reads as TGTGCCAGCAGCCCAGACAGACAGAACACTGAAGCTTTCTTT. Translating it yields CASSPDRQNTEAFF. The chain recombines TRBV11-2 with TRBJ1-1, with a possible D match to TRBD1 (5 bases). Trimming shortened V by 5 bases and J by 1 base, and 11 bases separated the two germline ends. The V gene's germline CDR1 is SGHAT and CDR2 FQNNGV. The CDR3 spans 14 residues.

The V gene is TRBV6-5, the J gene TRBJ2-7, with 8 bases lining up with TRBD2. Germline CDR1 and CDR2: MNHEY and SVGAGI. V was pared by 5 bases and J by 3 bases, with 6 bases of the junction left unmatched. The CDR3 covers 14 residues. The CDR3 protein is CASSPWREDYEQYF. As DNA, the CDR3 is TGTGCCAGCAGTCCTTGGCGGGAGGACTACGAGCAGTACTTC.

J is TRBJ2-3 and V is TRBV7-2; maybe TRBD2 (5 bases). This CDR3 is 15 amino acids long. Germline CDR1 and CDR2: SGHTA and FQGNSA. Trimming shortened V by 5 bases and J by 2 bases, and 14 bases separated the two germline ends. In DNA form, the CDR3 reads TGTGCCAGCAGCCCCGACTACCTTCTCACAGATACGCAGTATTTT. Translation: CASSPDYLLTDTQYF.

The CDR3 DNA is TGTGCCAGCAGTTTTGGGACAGGGGGCTACGAGCAGTACTTC. Translating it yields CASSFGTGGYEQYF. This chain connects TRBV27 to TRBJ2-7, with 11 bases identical to TRBD1. The germline gives CDR1 MNHEY, CDR2 SMNVEV (reference sequence). J lost 3 bases, V lost 3 bases, and 1 base had no gene match. CDR3 length: 14 residues.

The table lists this clone with a few counts. The gene calls are TRBV19 and TRBJ1-2, with 7 bases fitting TRBD1. Unmatched junction bases numbered 16, after V lost 5 bases and J lost 4 bases. Germline V gene data show CDR1 as LNHDA and CDR2 as SQIVND (reference sequence). The CDR3 covers 17 residues. CDR3 coding DNA: TGTGCCAGTAGTCCGAATAACATACAGGGGTCGCGCTATGGCTACACCTTC. As protein: CASSPNNIQGSRYGYTF. Variable domain in full (rest from reference TRBV19 and TRBJ1-2): DGGITQSPKYLFRKEGQNVTLSCEQNLNHDAMYWYRQDPGQGLRLIYYSQIVNDFQKGDIAEGYSVSREKKESFPLTVTSAQKNPTAFYLCASSPNNIQGSRYGYTFGSGTRLTVV.

This chain links TRBV6-5 with TRBJ2-7; 12 bases match TRBD1. This CDR3 has 15 residues. The J segment lost 6 bases and the V segment lost 6 bases, leaving 9 bases of the junction unmatched. In germline, CDR1 is MNHEY, CDR2 SVGAGI. CDR3 amino acids: CASRDPGQGAGEQYF. Here the CDR3 DNA reads TGTGCCAGCAGGGACCCGGGACAGGGGGCTGGCGAGCAGTACTTC.

As for this clone: Other DNA sequences within the sample encode an identical CDR3. The rearrangement uses TRBV19 and TRBJ1-5, with TRBD1 as a possible D gene (5 bases). There are 15 residues in the CDR3. Trimming left V 1 base short and J 1 base short, with 8 bases between. The germline gives CDR1 LNHDA, CDR2 SQIVND (reference sequence). The DNA for the CDR3 is TGTGCCAGTAGTATAGGGGGGGGAAGCAATCAGCCCCAGCATTTT. Translating it yields CASSIGGGSNQPQHF.

The chain employs TRBV28 and TRBJ1-1; maybe TRBD1 (5 bases). The CDR3 runs to 14 residues. The germline V gene has CDR1 MDHEN and CDR2 SYDVKM. Trimming took 7 bases from V and 5 from J, leaving 17 bases between them. The CDR3 DNA reads as TGTGCCAGCATTGTGGGGGGTCGGGATACTGAAGCTTTCTTT. Protein sequence: CASIVGGRDTEAFF.

This chain connects TRBV27 to TRBJ1-4; 7 positions match TRBD1. The V segment lost 4 bases and the J segment 4 bases; nucleotides outside the gene matches: 24. In germline, CDR1 is MNHEY, CDR2 SMNVEV (reference sequence). The CDR3 is 21 amino acids. The CDR3 nucleotides are TGTGCCAGCAGTTCGTGGACAGGTGGGAAGTTTGGGAGCAGGATTAATGAAAAACTGTTTTTT. It encodes CASSSWTGGKFGSRINEKLFF.

This chain connects TRBV6-1 to TRBJ1-1, with D hard to call. Germline V gene lookup returns CDR1 MNHNS and CDR2 SASEGT. CDR3 length equals 14 residues. Trimming removed 5 bases at V and 1 base at J, with 11 bases between. The CDR3 reads CASSSTRENTEAFF. DNA of the CDR3: TGTGCCAGCAGTTCCACTAGGGAGAACACTGAAGCTTTCTTT.

This chain links TRBV29-1 with TRBJ1-2; TRBD1 matches 8 bases. Losses at the gene ends were 4 bases for V and 5 bases for J; bases not matched to a gene: 3. There are 12 residues in the CDR3. Germline V gene lookup returns CDR1 SQVTM and CDR2 ANQGSEA. Here the CDR3 reads CSVGQGSYGYTF. The CDR3 bases are TGCAGCGTTGGACAGGGGTCTTATGGCTACACCTTC. The variable domain in full, completed from reference TRBV29-1 and TRBJ1-2, reads SAVISQKPSRDICQRGTSLTIQCQVDSQVTMMFWYRQQPGQSLTLIATANQGSEATYESGFVIDKFPISRPNLTFSTLTVSNMSPEDSSIYLCSVGQGSYGYTFGSGTRLTVV.

This chain links TRBV6-1 with TRBJ1-5; weak D call: TRBD1 (5 bases). The V and J ends lost 6 bases and 6 bases respectively, with 18 bases between them. This CDR3 has 15 amino acids. Germline V CDR1 and CDR2: MNHNS, SASEGT. DNA for the CDR3: TGTGCCAGCAGCTCTGGAGTAGGGGCTACTCAGCCCCAGCATTTT. Protein sequence: CASSSGVGATQPQHF.

The chain couples TRBV13 to TRBJ2-7, with D tentatively TRBD2 (5 bases). V dropped 1 base and J dropped 6 bases, with 13 bases sitting between them. CDR3 length: 14 residues. Germline V gene data show CDR1 as PRHDT and CDR2 as FYEKMQ (reference sequence). The CDR3 DNA follows: TGTGCCAGCAGCTTAGAGGTGACTATGGGCGAGCAGTACTTC. This sequence encodes CASSLEVTMGEQYF.

V gene TRBV21-1 combines with J gene TRBJ1-2. TRBV21-1 is labeled a pseudogene. The CDR3 is 13 amino acids. The CDR3 DNA follows: TGTGCCAGCAGCAAAGGGGAGAGCTATGGCTACACCTTC. Protein product: CASSKGESYGYTF.

This sequence joins TRBV9 and TRBJ1-4; 7 positions agree with TRBD1. This CDR3 spans 14 amino acids. Germline CDR1 is SGDLS and CDR2 is YYNGEE. J lost 10 bases, V lost 3 bases, and 9 bases had no gene match. The CDR3, as DNA: TGTGCCAGCAGCGCAGGGGGACTTAAGCGAAAACTGTTTTTT. Its protein is CASSAGGLKRKLFF.

This clone was counted between two and nine times. The rearrangement joins TRBV7-9 to TRBJ2-1, with D possibly being TRBD1 (6 bases). This CDR3 region has 13 residues. Germline assignment: CDR1 SEHNR and CDR2 FQNEAQ (reference sequence). The germline V and J ends were trimmed by 5 bases and 4 bases, with 9 bases remaining between them. In DNA, the CDR3 is TGTGCCAGCAGCCCAGGGGTTTACAATGAGCAGTTCTTC. Translating gives CASSPGVYNEQFF.

V is TRBV27 and J is TRBJ2-7; TRBD2 agrees at 9 bases. The V segment lost 6 bases and the J segment 0 bases; nucleotides outside the gene matches: 6. This CDR3 has 15 residues. The germline V gene has CDR1 MNHEY and CDR2 SMNVEV (reference sequence). The CDR3 sequence: CASRLKTSGSYEQYF. In nucleotides, the CDR3 is TGTGCCAGCAGGCTAAAGACTAGCGGCTCCTACGAGCAGTACTTC.

This chain links TRBV28 with TRBJ2-5; maybe TRBD2 (6 bases). CDR1 MDHEN and CDR2 SYDVKM come from the germline V gene. CDR3 size: 13 residues. V was pared by 3 bases and J by 2 bases, with 7 bases between. Here the CDR3 DNA reads TGTGCCAGCAGTTTGGGGGGACAAGAGACCCAGTACTTC. Amino acids: CASSLGGQETQYF.

In its sample, this clone was seen once. The gene calls are TRBV19 and TRBJ1-5, with a weak D call TRBD1 (6 bases). The CDR3 has 13 residues. Trimming took 2 bases from V and 12 from J, leaving 14 bases between them. The germline CDR1 and CDR2 sequences are LNHDA and SQIVND (reference sequence). CDR3 sequence (DNA): TGTGCCAGTAGTATAAAAATTCGACAGGTCCAGCATTTT. This codes for CASSIKIRQVQHF.

This sequence joins TRBV10-1 and TRBJ2-5, with TRBD2 identical over 9 bases. V dropped 6 bases and J dropped 5; count of bases not matched to a gene: 16. Per the germline V gene, CDR1 is WNHNN and CDR2 is SYGVQD (reference sequence). The CDR3 is made up of 17 amino acids. The CDR3 region has the DNA TGCGCCAGCAGCCCCGGGGGTAGCGGGGGTTCAGGGGAGACCCAGTACTTC. Amino acids: CASSPGGSGGSGETQYF.

This clone was found a few times. The rearrangement links TRBV10-1 to TRBJ2-7, with 7 bases identical to TRBD2. CDR3 length: 14 residues. Germline assignment: CDR1 WNHNN and CDR2 SYGVQD (reference sequence). Germline trimming cut 4 bases from V and 5 bases from J; bases unmatched to any gene: 8. This CDR3 is CASSGPTSRHEQYF. CDR3 coding DNA: TGCGCCAGCAGTGGCCCGACTAGCCGGCACGAGCAGTACTTC.

This CDR3 is CASSGQGGNTIYF. The CDR3 DNA reads TGCGCCAGCAGTGGACAGGGCGGAAACACCATATATTTT. The V gene is TRBV10-2, the J gene TRBJ1-3; 7 nucleotides line up with TRBD1. Germline V gene lookup returns CDR1 WSHSY and CDR2 SAAADI. The junction had 1 base not matched to a gene; V was cut back by 4 bases and J by 4 bases. The CDR3 runs to 13 residues.

The chain has TRBV9 and TRBJ1-3, with D possibly being TRBD1 (6 bases). Germline CDR1 SGDLS, CDR2 YYNGEE. The CDR3 length is 16 residues. V gave up 3 bases and J gave up 4 bases, with 17 bases separating them. This chain's CDR3 is CASSAEPTGFGNTIYF. As DNA, the CDR3 is TGTGCCAGCAGCGCGGAGCCGACAGGATTCGGAAACACCATATATTTT.

This chain's CDR3 is CASKNSGVETQYF. The CDR3 nucleotides read TGTGCCAGCAAGAATTCGGGGGTAGAGACCCAGTACTTC. The rearrangement uses TRBV2 and TRBJ2-5, with a weak D call TRBD2 (6 bases). Trimming took off 7 bases at V and 4 bases at J, with 13 bases between the two ends. The CDR3 covers 13 residues. Germline V gene sequence: CDR1 SNHLY, CDR2 FYNNEI.

Of note for this clone: A read error may produce the germline difference seen at one junction end. The chain couples TRBV19 to TRBJ1-1; D is perhaps TRBD1 (5 bases). This CDR3 region has 15 residues. Germline values: CDR1 LNHDA, CDR2 SQIVND (reference sequence). The CDR3 spells CASGMGRILNTEAFF. CDR3 nucleotides: TGTGCCAGTGGTATGGGGCGGATTCTGAACACTGAAGCTTTCTTT.

V and J are TRBV6-6 and TRBJ2-7; 7 bases fit TRBD2. J gave up 12 bases and V 3 bases, and 8 bases lay outside the gene matches. Germline V gene sequence: CDR1 MNHNY, CDR2 SVGAGI (reference sequence). The CDR3 consists of 12 residues. The CDR3 loop reads CASSYNFGEGYF. As DNA, the CDR3 is TGTGCCAGCAGTTATAACTTCGGGGAGGGGTACTTC.

This chain uses TRBV14 with TRBJ2-5; maybe TRBD2 (6 bases). Germline CDR1 and CDR2: SGHDN and FVKESK. This CDR3 spans 16 amino acids. With 4 bases removed from V and 5 bases from J, the gap between germline ends came to 20 bases. CDR3 region: CASSLLEGLAMETQYF. The CDR3 DNA follows: TGTGCCAGCAGCCTCCTGGAGGGGCTAGCGATGGAGACCCAGTACTTC. The full variable domain, its missing parts supplied by reference TRBV14 and TRBJ2-5, is EAGVTQFPSHSVIEKGQTVTLRCDPISGHDNLYWYRRVMGKEIKFLLHFVKESKQDESGMPNNRFLAERTGGTYSTLKVQPAELEDSGVYFCASSLLEGLAMETQYFGPGTRLLVL.